This passage covers 29 T cell receptor beta chains from one sample sequenced in a study of human T cells and chemical hapten exposure. Time point meaning: pre-sensitization, week 0. Treatment indicated: therapeutic diphenylcyclopropenone sensitization with weekly scalp DPC. TCRdb fed the RACE reads into MiXCR, producing one record per CDR3 protein. In the table there are under 300,000 distinct CDR3 sequences, about 8.6% of which are singletons. The source material was whole blood, sampled in connection with sensitization to the hapten diphenylcyclopropenone (DPC). The receptors come from a woman between 40 and 55 years old with alopecia areata. Some clones in this sample may be carry-over from other donors' samples.

This chain joins TRBV18 and TRBJ1-1; no reliable D call. With 3 bases removed from V and 1 base from J, the gap between germline ends came to 15 bases. CDR1 KGHSH and CDR2 LQKENI come from the germline V gene. The CDR3 loop spans 16 amino acids. CDR3 DNA sequence: TGTGCCAGCTCACCCCATCCGCCTCAATCGAACACTGAAGCTTTCTTT. It is translated as CASSPHPPQSNTEAFF.

The chain employs TRBV6-4 and TRBJ1-6; D gene ambiguous. Germline CDR1 and CDR2: MRHNA and SNTAGT. The CDR3 runs 15 residues. V lost 5 bases, J lost 7 bases, and 15 bases lay in between. In DNA form, the CDR3 reads TGTGCCAGCAGTCTGGACGGGAGCGGCAATTCACCCCTCCACTTT. Its protein product is CASSLDGSGNSPLHF.

In its sample, this clonotype was seen a few times. The chain carries TRBV5-1 and TRBJ1-5; 10 bases are shared with TRBD1. The CDR3 has 17 residues. Germline CDR1 reads SGHRS; CDR2 reads YFSETQ. The ends lost 4 bases at V and 0 bases at J; junction bases unmatched: 7. In DNA, the CDR3 is TGCGCCAGCAGCCCCGGGACAGGGGATCCTAGCAATCAGCCCCAGCATTTT. Its protein is CASSPGTGDPSNQPQHF.

This clonotype was detected a few times. The chain carries TRBV5-1 and TRBJ2-1, with a tentative D call TRBD1 (6 bases). CDR3 length: 16 amino acids. Germline V gene lookup returns CDR1 SGHRS and CDR2 YFSETQ. Between the trimmed V and J ends, which lost 0 bases and 7 bases, there was a span of 17 bases. The CDR3 DNA sequence: TGCGCCAGCAGCTTGGAGGGCAGGGGACCCGGGAATGAGCAGTTCTTC. Protein: CASSLEGRGPGNEQFF.

This clonotype came up a few times. V usage is TRBV12-3 or TRBV12-4 and J usage is TRBJ2-4; TRBD2 agrees at 8 bases. The CDR3 totals 16 residues. V lost 7 bases and J lost 5; bases outside the gene matches: 13. For the CDR3, the DNA is TGTGCCAGCAACGGGTTCGTCGGGAGGGCCCAAAACATTCAGTACTTC. Translated, it gives CASNGFVGRAQNIQYF.

This rearrangement joins TRBV21-1 to TRBJ2-7; TRBD1, as called in the table, went unchecked against the DNA. TRBV21-1 is designated a pseudogene. The CDR3 totals 16 residues. In DNA, the CDR3 is TGTGCCAGCAGCAAGAAAGCTGGCGCCCCGTCCTACGAGCAGTACTTC. This translates into CASSKKAGAPSYEQYF.

The rearrangement links TRBV3-1 to TRBJ1-5; D ambiguous. Germline loops: CDR1 LGHDT, CDR2 YNNKEL (reference sequence). CDR3 length: 13 residues. V was clipped by 0 bases and J by 5 bases, with 5 bases between them. The CDR3 DNA is TGTGCCAGCAGCCAAGACAGGTATCAGCCCCAGCATTTT. Protein product: CASSQDRYQPQHF.

This clonotype was seen only a few times. This chain joins TRBV3-1 and TRBJ2-2, with D possibly matching TRBD1 (6 bases). This CDR3 region has 17 residues. Per germline, CDR1 LGHDT and CDR2 YNNKEL (reference sequence). V was trimmed by 5 bases and J by 0 bases, leaving 16 bases between them. CDR3 protein: CASSSYSEGANTGELFF. Written as DNA, the CDR3 is TGTGCCAGCAGCTCCTACTCCGAGGGGGCGAACACCGGGGAGCTGTTTTTT.

This clonotype was seen ten or more times. The chain recombines TRBV5-1 with TRBJ1-5; weak D call: TRBD1 (5 bases). The V and J ends lost 0 bases and 6 bases respectively, with 13 bases between them. The CDR3 has 15 amino acids. The germline V gene has CDR1 SGHRS and CDR2 YFSETQ. The CDR3: CASSLEGGEGQPQHF. Written as DNA, the CDR3 is TGCGCCAGCAGCTTGGAGGGAGGGGAGGGTCAGCCCCAGCATTTT.

The sample holds many counts of this clonotype. The genes are TRBV9 and TRBJ2-2; no clear D. CDR3 length equals 14 residues. Germline lookup yields CDR1 SGDLS and CDR2 YYNGEE. Trimming removed 4 bases at V and 0 bases at J, with 7 bases between. CDR3 sequence (DNA): TGTGCCAGCAGCCTTCGGACGAACACCGGGGAGCTGTTTTTT. It yields the protein CASSLRTNTGELFF.

There are a few counts of this clonotype. The gene calls are TRBV11-2 and TRBJ2-7; D is unclear. The V and J ends lost 5 bases and 4 bases respectively, with 12 bases between them. This CDR3 has 13 residues. Germline V lookup: CDR1 SGHAT, CDR2 FQNNGV. The CDR3 coding sequence is TGTGCCAGCAGCGACGCCAGGAGATACGAGCAGTACTTC. Its protein is CASSDARRYEQYF.

This clonotype was recorded many times. The chain employs TRBV29-1 and TRBJ2-6; D call uncertain. CDR1 is SQVTM, CDR2 ANQGSEA, per germline. The CDR3 contains 13 residues. With 3 bases removed from V and 3 bases from J, the gap between germline ends came to 6 bases. The CDR3 DNA reads TGCAGCGTTGAGCTAAATGGGGCCAACGTCCTGACTTTC. Translation: CSVELNGANVLTF.

A few counts support this clonotype. The chain joins TRBV5-5 to TRBJ2-5, with D tentatively TRBD1 (6 bases). Germline CDR1 is SGHKS and CDR2 is YYEKEE (reference sequence). The CDR3 is made up of 14 amino acids. V was shortened by 3 bases and J by 5 bases, with 14 bases between the two germline ends. In nucleotides, the CDR3 is TGTGCCAGCAGCTCCTACAGGGATGGGGAGACCCAGTACTTC. Its protein is CASSSYRDGETQYF.

This clonotype has only a few counts. V usage is TRBV7-9 and J usage is TRBJ1-5; D not certain. This CDR3 comprises 16 residues. Germline CDR1 reads SEHNR; CDR2 reads FQNEAQ (reference sequence). V shed 7 bases and J shed 1 base, with 17 bases lying between them. The CDR3 sequence: CASTAPGDRSNQPQHF. In DNA, the CDR3 is TGTGCCAGCACCGCTCCCGGGGATCGGAGCAATCAGCCCCAGCATTTT. Looking up the rest from reference TRBV7-9 and TRBJ1-5 gives the full variable domain: DTGVSQNPRHKITKRGQNVTFRCDPISEHNRLYWYRQTLGQGPEFLTYFQNEAQLEKSRLLSDRFSAERPKGSFSTLEIQRTEQGDSAMYLCASTAPGDRSNQPQHFGDGTRLSIL.

The chain has TRBV28 and TRBJ2-7; 11 bases align to TRBD2. The CDR3 is 14 amino acids. The ends lost 10 bases at V and 9 bases at J; junction bases unmatched: 14. Germline lookup yields CDR1 MDHEN and CDR2 SYDVKM. The chain's CDR3 is CANSLTSGSTTQYF. The CDR3 region has the DNA TGTGCCAACAGCCTCACTAGCGGGAGTACCACGCAGTACTTC.

The sample holds a few counts of this clonotype. The CDR3 DNA follows: TGTGCCACCAGTGAGTCAGGAAACATTCAGTACTTC. Residues: CATSESGNIQYF. The V call is TRBV24-1, the J call TRBJ2-4; D not resolved. Between the trimmed V and J ends, which lost 4 bases and 6 bases, there was a span of 6 bases. Germline assignment: CDR1 KGHDR and CDR2 SFDVKD. CDR3 length equals 12 residues.

The chain carries TRBV29-1 and TRBJ2-3; 9 bases align to TRBD1. J was trimmed by 0 bases and V by 8 bases; bases with no gene match: 9. In germline, CDR1 is SQVTM, CDR2 ANQGSEA. The CDR3 extends over 15 amino acids. The CDR3 DNA sequence: TGCAGCACCTCCCAGGGACAGGGAAGCACAGATACGCAGTATTTT. It specifies CSTSQGQGSTDTQYF.

This chain uses TRBV12-3 or TRBV12-4 with TRBJ1-2; 8 nucleotides match TRBD1. This CDR3 has 14 amino acids. J gave up 3 bases and V 5 bases, and 5 bases lay outside the gene matches. CDR3 nucleotide sequence: TGTGCCAGCAGTCTACAGGGGGGCGACTATGGCTACACCTTC. As protein: CASSLQGGDYGYTF.

J is TRBJ2-1 and V is TRBV21-1; the D segment call TRBD2 is taken from the table without a DNA check. TRBV21-1 is a recognized pseudogene. The CDR3 covers 17 residues. The CDR3 spells CASSKVAREGPHNEQFF. The CDR3 DNA reads TGTGCCAGCAGCAAAGTGGCGCGGGAGGGCCCCCACAATGAGCAGTTCTTC.

There are a few counts of this clonotype. The chain is built from TRBV5-1 and TRBJ2-1, with D hard to call. There are 13 residues in the CDR3. V lost 0 bases and J 6 bases, leaving 7 bases between the germline ends. Germline assignment: CDR1 SGHRS and CDR2 YFSETQ. The CDR3 bases are TGCGCCAGCAGCTTGGCTACGGTCAATGAGCAGTTCTTC. Translation gives CASSLATVNEQFF. The full variable domain, completed using reference TRBV5-1 and TRBJ2-1, is KAGVTQTPRYLIKTRGQQVTLSCSPISGHRSVSWYQQTPGQGLQFLFEYFSETQRNKGNFPGRFSGRQFSNSRSEMNVSTLELGDSALYLCASSLATVNEQFFGPGTRLTVL.

V is TRBV20-1 and J is TRBJ2-3, with 9 positions matching TRBD2. CDR3 length equals 15 residues. In germline, CDR1 is DFQATT, CDR2 SNEGSKA (reference sequence). With 4 bases clipped from V and 4 bases from J, the junction kept 9 bases outside the gene matches. The CDR3 DNA reads as TGCAGTGCTATCCATACTAGCGGGTTCGCAGATACGCAGTATTTT. Translated: CSAIHTSGFADTQYF.

The chain couples TRBV7-9 to TRBJ1-1; no clear D. The CDR3 contains 13 residues. The germline V gene encodes CDR1 SEHNR and CDR2 FQNEAQ (reference sequence). V lost 5 bases and J lost 1, with 8 bases in between. Written as DNA, the CDR3 is TGTGCCAGCAGCCCGAAGGGGAACACTGAAGCTTTCTTT. This gives the protein CASSPKGNTEAFF.

This clonotype was found a few times. The chain links TRBV29-1 to TRBJ1-4, with D unclear. The CDR3 has 13 residues. The germline CDR1 and CDR2 sequences are SQVTM and ANQGSEA. V shed 6 bases and J shed 7 bases, with 15 bases lying between them. The CDR3 loop reads CSVQTDDGEKLFF. CDR3 in DNA: TGCAGCGTCCAAACGGACGATGGTGAAAAACTGTTTTTT. The complete variable domain, with remaining parts taken from reference TRBV29-1 and TRBJ1-4, reads SAVISQKPSRDICQRGTSLTIQCQVDSQVTMMFWYRQQPGQSLTLIATANQGSEATYESGFVIDKFPISRPNLTFSTLTVSNMSPEDSSIYLCSVQTDDGEKLFFGSGTQLSVL.

The rearrangement links TRBV5-6 to TRBJ1-2; 7 bases are shared with TRBD1. Trimming at V came to 4 bases and at J to 3 bases, leaving 12 bases not matched to a gene. CDR1 is SGHDT, CDR2 YYEEEE, per germline. The CDR3 covers 16 residues. The CDR3 sequence: CASSPGKRGHYYGYTF. CDR3 DNA: TGTGCCAGCAGCCCGGGGAAGAGGGGGCACTACTATGGCTACACCTTC. The full variable domain, with the rest looked up from reference TRBV5-6 and TRBJ1-2, is DAGVTQSPTHLIKTRGQQVTLRCSPKSGHDTVSWYQQALGQGPQFIFQYYEEEERQRGNFPDRFSGHQFPNYSSELNVNALLLGDSALYLCASSPGKRGHYYGYTFGSGTRLTVV.

This chain connects TRBV28 to TRBJ2-7, with TRBD2 identical over 7 bases. The trim removed 5 bases at V and 3 bases at J, leaving 10 bases unmatched. Per germline, CDR1 MDHEN and CDR2 SYDVKM. This CDR3 comprises 15 residues. The CDR3, as DNA: TGTGCCAGCAGTATTTCCGGGACTACGTTCTACGAGCAGTACTTC. Translation: CASSISGTTFYEQYF.

This clonotype has only a few counts. This chain joins TRBV2 and TRBJ2-3; D is unclear. The CDR3 consists of 13 residues. The ends were cut back, 4 bases at V and 4 bases at J, with 9 bases in the middle. CDR1 and CDR2 (germline): SNHLY, FYNNEI. This chain's CDR3 is CASSGGYSDTQYF. As DNA, the CDR3 is TGTGCCAGCAGTGGGGGATACTCAGATACGCAGTATTTT.

The V call is TRBV7-9, the J call TRBJ1-3; D ambiguous. The CDR3 length is 15 residues. Germline V CDR1 and CDR2: SEHNR, FQNEAQ (reference sequence). V lost 2 bases, J lost 0 bases, and 8 bases lay in between. This chain's CDR3 is CASSLILSSGNTIYF. As DNA, the CDR3 is TGTGCCAGCAGCTTAATTCTAAGCTCTGGAAACACCATATATTTT.

The genes are TRBV29-1 and TRBJ2-5, with TRBD2 as a possible D gene (6 bases). Germline CDR1 SQVTM, CDR2 ANQGSEA. This CDR3 region has 12 residues. Trimming took 0 bases from V and 9 from J, leaving 11 bases between them. The CDR3 sequence: CSVEDGREPQYF. DNA of the CDR3: TGCAGCGTTGAAGACGGCCGGGAGCCCCAGTACTTC.

This clonotype was observed a few times. The chain is built from TRBV27 and TRBJ2-2; 8 nucleotides align to TRBD1. The junction had 4 bases not matched to a gene; V was cut back by 3 bases and J by 1 base. The CDR3 is 16 residues long. Germline CDR1 MNHEY, CDR2 SMNVEV (reference sequence). The CDR3 DNA reads as TGTGCCAGCAGTTTTAGGACAGGGTTGAACACCGGGGAGCTGTTTTTT. Its translation is CASSFRTGLNTGELFF.